This T cell receptor (beta chain) was recovered during a study of T cell responses to AZD1222 COVID-19 vaccine. Notes on the study in general: Close to half of all spike-specific TCRs reportedly target regions of the variants that are unmutated. The span of vaccine-associated CD4 TCRs extended across spike, with dominance at 160-218 and 743-854.

Assay used: immunoSEQ multiplex PCR; TCRdb lists only in-frame clones, some missing. In the table there are 60,000 or so clones, around 80% of which are singletons. With regard to this clone: Antigen unknown.

The germline V and J ends were trimmed by 2 bases and 3 bases, with 14 bases remaining between them. Germline V CDR1 and CDR2: MNHNS, SASEGT. The CDR3 length is 15 residues. The receptor was isolated from an adult in good health. The chain combines TRBV6-1 with TRBJ2-7, with unresolved D. The sequences come from peripheral blood, collected on day 0 of AZD1222 vaccination. In nucleotides, the CDR3 is TGTGCCAGCAGTGAACTGGGCTTTCGACGCTACGAGCAGTACTTC. It codes for CASSELGFRRYEQYF.